The clone carrying this T cell receptor (beta chain) came up a few times. Recruited during active infection, patients (from Seattle) were subsequently followed longitudinally. Per the study methods: Estimates of nucleated cell counts were drawn from the amplification of reference gene primers. Measured with immunoSEQ multiplex PCR; TCRdb has only the in-frame clones, and not every one. V, J and clone size are those of that table, while D and trimming were read from the DNA. The sample contains about 330,000 clones, roughly 90% of which appear only once. V lost 0 bases and J lost 6; bases outside the gene matches: 7. CDR3 length: 16 residues. Germline V gene data show CDR1 as SGHRS and CDR2 as YFSETQ. These data originate in a study of blood T cell repertoires in COVID-19. Study-wide background: Sites in the United States, Italy and Spain provided acute and convalescent COVID-19 samples. PBMCs, B-cell-depleted T cells, or T cells provided the cDNA or gDNA that made up the material.

This TCR was recovered from a young man with COVID-19, enrolled during active disease. The sample consisted of peripheral blood. J is TRBJ2-7 and V is TRBV5-1; the match to TRBD2 covers 12 bases. The chain's CDR3 is CASSLALTSGRSEQYF. CDR3 DNA: TGCGCCAGCAGCTTGGCCCTGACTAGCGGGAGATCCGAGCAGTACTTC.